A single sample gave rise to the 27 T cell receptor beta chains below, sequenced in a study of blood T cell repertoires in COVID-19. The repertoire was sequenced with immunoSEQ multiplex PCR; TCRdb's copy has only in-frame clones and lacks some. The repertoire holds about 99,000 clones, less than 90% seen once, with under 8% in the top ten. Sequencing used peripheral blood. Receptors were obtained from a human donor in a cohort sampled during active COVID-19.

This clone was seen once. The junction differs from germline at one of its ends, possibly a read error. The rearrangement links TRBV7-6 to TRBJ2-7; weak D call: TRBD2 (5 bases). The CDR3 is made up of 11 amino acids. Per germline, CDR1 SGHVS and CDR2 FNYEAQ. CDR3 nucleotides: TGTGCCAGCAGCACGGGATCGGAGCTGTACTTC. It translates to CASSTGSELYF.

This rearrangement joins TRBV13 to TRBJ2-7; D call uncertain. Germline-derived CDR1 and CDR2 are PRHDT and FYEKMQ (reference sequence). The CDR3 is made up of 12 amino acids. Trimming left V 5 bases short and J 0 bases short, with 5 bases between. Here the CDR3 DNA reads TGTGCCAGCAGCGCGAGCTCCTACGAGCAGTACTTC. The encoded protein is CASSASSYEQYF.

In this sample, this clone turned up once. This rearrangement joins TRBV9 to TRBJ2-7; 12 bases fit TRBD2. Germline V CDR1 and CDR2: SGDLS, YYNGEE. The CDR3 is 18 amino acids. After removal of 0 bases from V and 4 bases from J, the junction contained 11 bases not matched to a gene. CDR3 sequence (DNA): TGTGCCAGCAGCGTAGACACTAGCGGGGGGTTGATGATTTACGAGCAGTACTTC. Amino acids: CASSVDTSGGLMIYEQYF.

The chain carries TRBV5-5 and TRBJ1-1; TRBD1 matches 11 bases. The ends lost 7 bases at V and 1 base at J; junction bases unmatched: 12. The CDR3 extends over 17 amino acids. CDR1 SGHKS and CDR2 YYEKEE come from the germline V gene (reference sequence). CDR3 nucleotide sequence: TGTGCCAGCGGCCCAGGCCGGGACAGGGGGTGGAACACTGAAGCTTTCTTT. As protein: CASGPGRDRGWNTEAFF.

The V and J genes are TRBV2 and TRBJ2-3; a weak D match, TRBD1 (6 bases). V was clipped by 6 bases and J by 7 bases, with 20 bases between them. CDR1 is SNHLY and CDR2 is FYNNEI in the germline V gene. This CDR3 has 15 residues. CDR3 sequence (DNA): TGTGCCAGCAGCCAAGACGTTAACAGGGTGCATACGCAGTATTTT. It specifies CASSQDVNRVHTQYF.

The chain couples TRBV7-3 to TRBJ1-5, with TRBD1 matching 7 bases. The CDR3 totals 13 residues. Losses at the gene ends were 3 bases for V and 7 bases for J; bases not matched to a gene: 3. Germline V gene lookup returns CDR1 SGHTA and CDR2 FQGTGA. The DNA for the CDR3 is TGTGCCAGCAGCTTCGACAGGGACCAGCCCCAGCATTTT. Protein: CASSFDRDQPQHF.

The V call is TRBV5-6, the J call TRBJ1-2, with TRBD1 matching over 8 bases. The CDR3 has 14 residues. With V trimmed by 2 bases and J by 6 bases, 6 bases remained unmatched. Germline V gene sequence: CDR1 SGHDT, CDR2 YYEEEE. CDR3 sequence: CASSLPDRANGYTF. The CDR3 bases are TGTGCCAGCAGCTTACCGGACAGGGCTAATGGCTACACCTTC.

In nucleotides, the CDR3 is TGTGCCAGCAGCGAAGCTAGCGGGAGCTTCTACAATGAGCAGTTCTTC. This translates into CASSEASGSFYNEQFF. V is TRBV7-2 and J is TRBJ2-1; 10 nucleotides match TRBD2. From germline, CDR1 is SGHTA and CDR2 FQGNSA. With V trimmed by 5 bases and J by 3 bases, 7 bases remained unmatched. The CDR3 length is 16 residues.

The J gene is TRBJ2-5, the V gene TRBV19; TRBD1 is a possible D gene (6 bases). Between the trimmed V and J ends, which lost 3 bases and 6 bases, there was a span of 14 bases. From germline, CDR1 is LNHDA and CDR2 SQIVND (reference sequence). This CDR3 contains 14 residues. CDR3 sequence: CASSMPGVEQTQYF. The CDR3 DNA reads as TGTGCCAGTAGTATGCCAGGGGTCGAACAGACCCAGTACTTC.

This chain links TRBV5-1 with TRBJ2-7; TRBD2 matches at 14 bases. Germline trimming cut 2 bases from V and 5 bases from J; bases unmatched to any gene: 9. The CDR3 loop spans 17 amino acids. CDR1 and CDR2 (germline): SGHRS, YFSETQ. The CDR3 sequence: CASSFTPGLAGVNEQYF. The CDR3, as DNA: TGCGCCAGCAGCTTTACTCCGGGACTAGCGGGAGTAAACGAGCAGTACTTC.

This clone is a singleton in its sample. The chain links TRBV28 to TRBJ1-2; D is ambiguous. V lost 10 bases and J lost 3, with 9 bases in between. Germline-derived CDR1 and CDR2 are MDHEN and SYDVKM. The CDR3 is 11 amino acids. CDR3 sequence (DNA): TGTGCCACAAAGAGCGACTATGGCTACACCTTC. Amino acid sequence: CATKSDYGYTF.

This clone showed up just once. The gene calls are TRBV5-4 and TRBJ1-4; 11 bases fit TRBD1. CDR1 and CDR2 (germline): SGHNT, YYREEE (reference sequence). The junction had 4 bases not matched to a gene; V was cut back by 3 bases and J by 0 bases. The CDR3 contains 17 residues. CDR3 sequence reads: CASSSRDRGATNEKLFF. The CDR3 DNA is TGTGCCAGCAGCTCCCGGGACAGGGGGGCAACTAATGAAAAACTGTTTTTT.

J is TRBJ2-5 and V is TRBV18; TRBD1 agrees at 12 bases. V trimming: 4 bases; J trimming: 4 bases; junction bases outside the gene matches: 7. The germline V gene has CDR1 KGHSH and CDR2 LQKENI. This CDR3 is 16 amino acids long. The CDR3 sequence is CASSLPGQGALETQYF. CDR3 nucleotide sequence: TGTGCCAGCTCACTTCCGGGACAGGGGGCTCTAGAGACCCAGTACTTC.

This chain connects TRBV6-1 to TRBJ2-3; a possible D gene is TRBD2 (6 bases). This CDR3 is 16 amino acids long. The V gene's germline CDR1 is MNHNS and CDR2 SASEGT. Between the trimmed V and J ends, which lost 4 bases and 2 bases, there was a span of 16 bases. The DNA of the CDR3 is TGTGCCAGCAGTGCTAGTCCGACTAGTTCCACAGATACGCAGTATTTT. The encoded protein is CASSASPTSSTDTQYF.

This clone occurred once. V gene TRBV7-3 combines with J gene TRBJ2-2, with D possibly TRBD1 on 7 matching bases. Between the trimmed V and J ends, which lost 0 bases and 2 bases, there was a span of 13 bases. Germline V gene lookup returns CDR1 SGHTA and CDR2 FQGTGA. This CDR3 spans 17 amino acids. CDR3 nucleotide sequence: TGTGCCAGCAGCTTAACAGGAGGGGGCGCCAACACCGGGGAGCTGTTTTTT. This sequence encodes CASSLTGGGANTGELFF.

The chain couples TRBV5-1 to TRBJ1-1; the match to TRBD1 covers 7 bases. The V and J ends lost 4 bases and 0 bases, in that order; junction bases with no gene match: 3. The CDR3 has 14 amino acids. Germline lookup yields CDR1 SGHRS and CDR2 YFSETQ. Here the CDR3 reads CASSGGQLNTEAFF. The DNA for the CDR3 is TGCGCCAGCAGCGGGGGACAGTTGAACACTGAAGCTTTCTTT.

The chain uses TRBV4-1 and TRBJ2-1; 11 bases agree with TRBD2. After removal of 2 bases from V and 7 bases from J, the junction contained 13 bases not matched to a gene. This CDR3 region has 18 residues. The germline CDR1 and CDR2 sequences are MGHRA and YSYEKL. The CDR3 region has the DNA TGCGCCAGCAGCCAACCCATAGCGGGAGGGCCGGGTTCGAATGAGCAGTTCTTC. Its protein is CASSQPIAGGPGSNEQFF.

The rearrangement uses TRBV6-6 and TRBJ1-5; TRBD1 agrees at 10 bases. Germline V gene sequence: CDR1 MNHNY, CDR2 SVGAGI (reference sequence). Trimming at V came to 10 bases and at J to 7 bases, leaving 7 bases not matched to a gene. CDR3 length: 13 amino acids. The CDR3 loop reads CATLMDRGQPQHF. The CDR3 DNA reads as TGTGCCACACTAATGGACAGGGGGCAGCCCCAGCATTTT.

The chain uses TRBV3-1 (or the pseudogene TRBV3-2) and TRBJ2-5; 12 bases are a match to TRBD2. The germline gives CDR1 LGHDT, CDR2 YNNKEL (reference sequence). The CDR3 has 16 residues. The ends lost 4 bases at V and 2 bases at J; junction bases unmatched: 5. The CDR3 sequence is CASSLSSGGGQETQYF. DNA for the CDR3: TGTGCCAGCAGCCTCTCTAGCGGGGGGGGACAAGAGACCCAGTACTTC.

The rearrangement joins TRBV3-1 (or the pseudogene TRBV3-2) to TRBJ1-1; maybe TRBD1 (5 bases). The CDR3 has 13 residues. V lost 1 base, J lost 7 bases, and 10 bases lay in between. Germline V CDR1 and CDR2: LGHDT, YNNKEL (reference sequence). The CDR3 protein is CASSQVGEGEAFF. The CDR3 DNA follows: TGTGCCAGCAGCCAAGTGGGGGAGGGTGAAGCTTTCTTT.

The chain has TRBV28 and TRBJ1-2, with D possibly matching TRBD1 (6 bases). There are 11 residues in the CDR3. Germline CDR1 and CDR2: MDHEN and SYDVKM. Trimming cost V 11 bases and J 4 bases, with 11 bases left between them. CDR3 bases: TGTGCCTTCCAGGGGTCCTATGGCTACACCTTC. Residues: CAFQGSYGYTF.

V is TRBV6-2 or TRBV6-3 and J is TRBJ1-4, with 7 bases identical to TRBD1. This CDR3 is 17 amino acids long. The V gene's germline CDR1 is MNHEY and CDR2 SVGEGT. V was clipped by 0 bases and J by 1 base; unmatched bases: 5. CDR3 residues: CASSYSTNRGTNEKLFF. The DNA for the CDR3 is TGTGCCAGCAGTTACTCGACTAACAGGGGAACTAATGAAAAACTGTTTTTT.

The rearrangement uses TRBV2 and TRBJ2-1, with TRBD2 matching 10 bases. The CDR3 has 16 residues. With V trimmed by 4 bases and J by 7 bases, 10 bases remained unmatched. CDR1 and CDR2 from the germline V gene are SNHLY and FYNNEI. The CDR3 DNA reads TGTGCCAGCAGTGGTCTAGCGGGAGCTCCCATGAATGAGCAGTTCTTC. Translating it yields CASSGLAGAPMNEQFF.

The J gene is TRBJ2-7, the V gene TRBV7-2; 9 bases are a match to TRBD1. CDR3 length: 15 amino acids. V shed 3 bases, J shed 0 bases, and the junction held 3 bases outside the gene matches. From germline, CDR1 is SGHTA and CDR2 FQGNSA. This CDR3 is CASSFGQGSSYEQYF. For the CDR3, the DNA is TGTGCCAGCAGCTTTGGACAGGGGAGCTCCTACGAGCAGTACTTC.

The chain joins TRBV5-1 to TRBJ2-1; TRBD1 might be the D (5 bases). CDR3 length: 15 residues. V shed 4 bases and J shed 6 bases, with 17 bases lying between them. The germline V gene encodes CDR1 SGHRS and CDR2 YFSETQ. This CDR3 is CASSPLNPGINEQFF. CDR3 nucleotide sequence: TGCGCCAGCAGCCCCCTCAACCCAGGGATCAATGAGCAGTTCTTC.

This clone was seen only once. The gene calls are TRBV27 and TRBJ1-6, with 8 bases matching TRBD1. V lost 0 bases, J lost 13 bases, and 14 bases stayed unmatched. The CDR3 runs 17 residues. Germline V CDR1 and CDR2: MNHEY, SMNVEV (reference sequence). This CDR3 is CASSLSGQGVDFFPLHF. DNA of the CDR3: TGTGCCAGCAGTTTATCCGGACAGGGTGTAGATTTTTTCCCCCTCCACTTT.

In this sample, this clone turned up many times. The chain has TRBV19 and TRBJ1-5, with D possibly TRBD1 on 6 matching bases. The V and J ends lost 3 bases and 0 bases respectively, with 12 bases between them. CDR3 length equals 16 residues. From germline, CDR1 is LNHDA and CDR2 SQIVND (reference sequence). CDR3 residues: CASSIGDIHSNQPQHF. CDR3 sequence (DNA): TGTGCCAGTAGTATCGGGGACATTCATAGCAATCAGCCCCAGCATTTT. Together with reference TRBV19 and TRBJ1-5, the CDR3 gives the full variable domain: DGGITQSPKYLFRKEGQNVTLSCEQNLNHDAMYWYRQDPGQGLRLIYYSQIVNDFQKGDIAEGYSVSREKKESFPLTVTSAQKNPTAFYLCASSIGDIHSNQPQHFGDGTRLSIL.